This entry concerns a single T cell receptor beta chain. Its target antigen remains unknown. No much larger clonotype is one base removed from it; base qualities were not supplied. The cysteine opens and the phenylalanine closes a CDR3 of 13 amino acids. Only the CDR3 part of the read is kept: 39 bases, read in frame from the first base. Sequences SGDLS (CDR1) and YYNGEE (CDR2) are obtained from the germline V gene. Between the V and J ends, shortened by 1 base and 5 bases respectively, the junction contains 9 bases. This entry belongs to a study of vaccination and CD4 T cells after COVID-19 (dated by TCRdb to 2022 to 2024). Regarding the research as a whole: Convalescent patients had a positive SARS-CoV-2 result on nasal swab PCR, and of these patients, several had mild disease and one had severe disease. The convalescent cohort comprised six males and four females, including two Hispanic individuals, seven Caucasians, two Asians and one multiracial person. Participants got two doses of the Pfizer-BioNTech BNT162b2 vaccine (n=8) or two doses of the Moderna mRNA-1273 vaccine (n=2). Post-COVID blood samples from convalescent patients were collected a median of roughly 100 days after diagnosis, with a range of roughly 35 to 161 days. The time from the second vaccine dose to post-vaccine blood sampling had a median of roughly 72 days and ranged from about 14 to 241 days. A few convalescent patients were sampled both early after vaccination (day 14) and late after vaccination (days 161 to 241). Overlapping spike peptide pools from SARS-CoV-2 and from the common cold coronaviruses HCoV-NL63, HCoV-OC43 and HCoV-229E were used as culture stimuli. In control cultures, a CEFX viral epitope pool was used as positive control, an HIV-1 Nef peptide pool was used as negative control, or no peptide was added. The spike-specific CD4+ TCR repertoire was compared before and after mRNA vaccination in approximately 9 COVID-19 convalescent patients and a handful of infection-naive healthy vaccine recipients.

Paper-wide results and their limitations: Nearly all vaccine-specific clones in convalescent patients (304 of 307) were mono-reactive for SARS-CoV-2 spike rather than cross-reactive with common cold coronaviruses. An increase in the median number of SARS-CoV-2-reactive clonotypes from 20 to 25 after infection to a few dozen after vaccination was observed, but the change was not found to be significant. In convalescent patients, a median around 89% of post-vaccine SARS-CoV-2-reactive clones were detected only after vaccination, suggesting vaccine-specific priming. The number of convalescent patients in the study was relatively small, and the study did not examine early timepoints following natural infection.

The receptor library was made with PCR. At the Johns Hopkins FTIC core, DNA from the cultured CD4+ T cells underwent TCR sequencing with the Oncomine TCR Beta short-read assay. The QIAamp micro DNA kit was used to extract genomic DNA from the cultured CD4+ T cells. The Oncomine TCR Beta libraries from cultured CD4+ T cells were pooled using unique dual indexes and then sequenced on an Illumina iSeq 100. As for how the authors treated the data: Non-productive sequences were removed, and CDR3s not starting with C, not ending with F or W, or shorter than 7 amino acids were discarded. The MANAFEST web application was used to identify antigen-specific clonotypes by comparing peptide-stimulated wells against reference wells and other culture wells. For a clone to be called positive, the clone needed an FDR below 0.05, an odds ratio above 5, and a productive frequency above 0.1% in at least two of three replicate wells. Cross-reactive clonotypes were defined as significantly expanded in both SARS-CoV-2 spike wells and at least one common cold coronavirus spike condition. Levenshtein distances (stringdist) and unrooted phylogenetic trees (ape) in R version 3.6.1 were used to assess CDR3 homology. The raw public data were reprocessed by TCRdb itself: fastp quality trimming at Q25, MiXCR clonotype calling, in-frame beta chains only. A single entry per CDR3 protein holds the most common genes and DNA from its merged rows. The V and J calls come from TCRdb's annotation, not from the publication. In all, the sample holds 20,000 to 25,000 distinct CDR3 sequences, and 43% of those were seen once. Together, the top ten hold around 4.9% of the sample.

Explained via the paper, the time point label denotes: late sampling 161 to 241 days after vaccination in a few convalescent patients. The treatment or condition label, as the study defines it: roughly 10-day PBMC culture with coronavirus spike peptide pools or control peptides (ViraFEST assay). The ViraFEST assay, used in the study, expanded antigen-specific T cells with peptide pools and then identified the expanded clonotypes through TCR sequencing. The convalescent patients' positive SARS-CoV-2 PCR tests fell between March and December 2020, which was before the Alpha, Beta and Delta variants emerged in the United States. About 1.8 million PBMCs per well were cultured in IMDM with approximately 5% human AB serum and 8 to 10 IU/ml IL-2, plus 10 ug/ml peptide pools. Half of the culture medium was replaced with fresh IL-2-containing medium on days 3 and 7. After nine to eleven days of culture, CD4+ T cells were isolated by negative selection with the EasySep CD4+ T cell isolation kit. PBMCs were separated from whole blood using Ficoll-Paque Plus gradient centrifugation and then either used fresh or cryopreserved at -140C. Culture conditions were generally each tested in triplicate wells.

Sequenced here: CD4+ T cells from blood, cultured in vitro, sampled about 7 months after SARS-CoV-2 vaccination. The V gene is TRBV9 and the J gene is TRBJ2-5; a confident D gene designation cannot be given. The TCR was taken from a human donor who had recovered from COVID-19. The DNA is TGTGCCAGCAGCGTATGGGGTTCGGAGACCCAGTACTTC. Translation gives CASSVWGSETQYF.